The 10 T cell receptor beta chains reported below all come from one sample, sequenced in a study of Graves' ophthalmopathy and Graves' hyperthyroidism. The sequenced template was RNA, covering the TCR beta CDR3 region. Scientists carried out first-round RT-PCR using HTBI primers and then a second-round multiplex PCR. Via MiXCR, TCRdb re-called the multiplex PCR reads, giving one row per CDR3 protein. The sample consists of approximately 410,000 distinct CDR3 sequences, 15% of them appearing once. Sequenced input: peripheral blood. The receptors were gathered from a woman under 30 with stable Graves' hyperthyroidism.

To note about this clonotype: A much larger clonotype is one base distant, so this may be a read error. The chain links TRBV28 to TRBJ2-7; no firm D call. The CDR3 runs 15 residues. Germline values: CDR1 MDHEN, CDR2 SYDVKM. The CDR3 region is CASSLGRTATYGQYF. As DNA, the CDR3 is TGTGCCAGCAGTCTCGGCCGGACCGCCACCTACGGGCAGTACTTC. Full variable domain (remainder filled in from reference TRBV28 and TRBJ2-7): DVKVTQSSRYLVKRTGEKVFLECVQDMDHENMFWYRQDPGLGLRLIYFSYDVKMKEKGDIPEGYSVSREKKERFSLILESASTNQTSMYLCASSLGRTATYGQYFGPGTRLTVT.

As regards this clonotype: As the CDR3 is not closed by the conserved phenylalanine or tryptophan, this likely results from a read error. V gene TRBV6-2 or TRBV6-3 combines with J gene TRBJ2-2; D perhaps matches TRBD1 (6 bases). Deletions cut 6 bases from V and 7 bases from J, with 18 bases between. Germline V gives CDR1 MNHEY, CDR2 SVGEGT. The length of the CDR3 is 15 residues. The CDR3 is CASRNPTGIGGELFY. The CDR3 DNA is TGTGCCAGCAGAAACCCTACAGGGATCGGCGGGGAGCTGTTTTAT.

In its sample, this clonotype was seen many times. The chain links TRBV6-1 to TRBJ2-7; maybe TRBD1 (6 bases). The CDR3 has 12 residues. The V gene's germline CDR1 is MNHNS and CDR2 SASEGT. Trimming removed 6 bases at V and 7 bases at J, with 13 bases between. The CDR3 nucleotides read TGTGCCAGCAGGGACAGCCTCGGGGAGCAGTACTTC. Amino acid sequence: CASRDSLGEQYF.

This sequence joins TRBV6-1 and TRBJ2-7; tentatively, D is TRBD1 or TRBD2 (5 bases each). The CDR3 has 17 amino acids. Trimming cost V 6 bases and J 3 bases, with 24 bases left between them. Germline-derived CDR1 and CDR2 are MNHNS and SASEGT. CDR3 DNA sequence: TGTGCCAGCAGGGGGGTCGAAAAGGGGACCTACCGCTACGAGCAGTACTTC. Its protein product is CASRGVEKGTYRYEQYF.

Many counts were recorded for this clonotype. The V gene is TRBV12-5, the J gene TRBJ2-2; possible D gene TRBD1, 5 bases. This CDR3 has 15 amino acids. CDR1 LGHNT and CDR2 FRNRAP come from the germline V gene. Trimming cost V 2 bases and J 1 base, with 8 bases left between them. CDR3 residues: CASGLKQGNTGELFF. The CDR3 DNA follows: TGTGCTAGTGGTTTGAAGCAGGGGAACACCGGGGAGCTGTTTTTT.

This clonotype was counted ten times or more. The chain couples TRBV28 to TRBJ1-5, with no clear D. With 1 base removed from V and 9 bases from J, the gap between germline ends came to 10 bases. The germline V gene encodes CDR1 MDHEN and CDR2 SYDVKM. This CDR3 spans 13 amino acids. CDR3 sequence: CASSLSPERPQHF. CDR3 DNA: TGTGCCAGCAGTTTATCGCCGGAGCGGCCCCAGCATTTT.

There are many counts of this clonotype. The CDR3 DNA reads TGTGCCAGCTCACCAGGAATAGACTATGGCTACACCTTC. As protein: CASSPGIDYGYTF. The V gene is TRBV18, the J gene TRBJ1-2; D not certain. The CDR3 totals 13 residues. Looked up from germline, CDR1 is KGHSH and CDR2 is LQKENI. Trimming pared 2 bases from V and 3 bases from J, leaving 7 bases between.

This clonotype was seen more than once but under ten times. J is TRBJ2-7 and V is TRBV11-2; D uncertain. Germline V CDR1 and CDR2: SGHAT, FQNNGV. The CDR3 has 15 residues. The V end lost 5 bases, the J end lost 6 bases, and 20 bases lay between the germline ends. CDR3 sequence reads: CASSATLGIPTEQYF. The CDR3 bases are TGTGCCAGCAGCGCTACTCTCGGCATCCCGACCGAGCAGTACTTC. The full variable domain, completed using reference TRBV11-2 and TRBJ2-7, is EAGVAQSPRYKIIEKRQSVAFWCNPISGHATLYWYQQILGQGPKLLIQFQNNGVVDDSQLPKDRFSAERLKGVDSTLKIQPAKLEDSAVYLCASSATLGIPTEQYFGPGTRLTVT.

Ten or more counts support this clonotype. The rearrangement uses TRBV9 and TRBJ1-1; D is unresolved. This CDR3 spans 13 amino acids. V was trimmed by 0 bases and J by 1 base, leaving 4 bases between them. The germline V gene has CDR1 SGDLS and CDR2 YYNGEE. The CDR3 protein is CASSVVPNTEAFF. CDR3 nucleotide sequence: TGTGCCAGCAGCGTAGTTCCGAACACTGAAGCTTTCTTT.

The rearrangement links TRBV5-5 to TRBJ2-7; D is tentatively TRBD1 or TRBD2 (5 bases each). Trimming left V 4 bases short and J 1 base short, with 15 bases between. The CDR3 totals 15 residues. CDR1 and CDR2 from the germline V gene are SGHKS and YYEKEE (reference sequence). The CDR3 loop is CASSTPGQRSYEQYF. The CDR3 DNA follows: TGTGCCAGCAGCACGCCGGGGCAGAGATCCTACGAGCAGTACTTC.